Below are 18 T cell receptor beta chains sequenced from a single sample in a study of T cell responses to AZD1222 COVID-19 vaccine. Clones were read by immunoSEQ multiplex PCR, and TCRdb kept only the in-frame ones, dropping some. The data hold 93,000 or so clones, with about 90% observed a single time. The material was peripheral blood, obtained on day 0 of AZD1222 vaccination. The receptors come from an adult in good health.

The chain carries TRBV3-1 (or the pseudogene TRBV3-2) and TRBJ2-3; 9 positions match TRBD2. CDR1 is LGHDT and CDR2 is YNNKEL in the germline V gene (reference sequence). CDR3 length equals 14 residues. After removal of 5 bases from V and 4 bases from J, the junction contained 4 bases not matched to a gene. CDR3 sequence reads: CASSGTSLADTQYF. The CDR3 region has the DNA TGTGCCAGCAGCGGGACTAGCTTGGCAGATACGCAGTATTTT.

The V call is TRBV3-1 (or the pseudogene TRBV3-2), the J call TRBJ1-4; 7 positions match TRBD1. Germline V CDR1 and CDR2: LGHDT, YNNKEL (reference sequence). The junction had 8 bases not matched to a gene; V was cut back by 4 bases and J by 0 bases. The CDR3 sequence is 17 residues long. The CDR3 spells CASSLRTGSATNEKLFF. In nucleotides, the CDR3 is TGTGCCAGCAGCCTCAGGACAGGCTCCGCAACTAATGAAAAACTGTTTTTT.

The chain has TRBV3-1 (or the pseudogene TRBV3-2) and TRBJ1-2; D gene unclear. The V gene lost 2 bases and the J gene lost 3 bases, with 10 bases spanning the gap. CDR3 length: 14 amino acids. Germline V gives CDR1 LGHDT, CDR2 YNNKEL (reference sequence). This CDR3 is CASSQSYDHYGYTF. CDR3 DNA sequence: TGTGCCAGCAGCCAATCGTATGACCACTATGGCTACACCTTC.

The DNA of the CDR3 is TGTGCCAGCAGCCGGGGACAGGGAAGTGAAAAACTGTTTTTT. This encodes CASSRGQGSEKLFF. The chain couples TRBV5-5 to TRBJ1-4; TRBD1 matches 9 bases. The CDR3 length is 14 residues. Trimming removed 4 bases from V and 7 bases from J; junction bases left unmatched: 5. Germline values: CDR1 SGHKS, CDR2 YYEKEE (reference sequence).

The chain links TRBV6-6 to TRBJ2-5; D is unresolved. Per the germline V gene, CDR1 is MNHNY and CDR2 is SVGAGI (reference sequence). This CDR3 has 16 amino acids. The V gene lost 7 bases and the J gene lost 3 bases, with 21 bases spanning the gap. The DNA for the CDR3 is TGTGCCAGCATCAAGACGGTCAATCCGCTAAAAGAGACCCAGTACTTC. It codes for CASIKTVNPLKETQYF.

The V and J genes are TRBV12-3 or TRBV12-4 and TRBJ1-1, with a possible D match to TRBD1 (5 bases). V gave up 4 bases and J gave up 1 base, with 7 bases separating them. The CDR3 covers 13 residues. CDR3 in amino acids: CASSSTGNTEAFF. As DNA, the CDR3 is TGTGCCAGCAGTTCCACAGGGAACACTGAAGCTTTCTTT.

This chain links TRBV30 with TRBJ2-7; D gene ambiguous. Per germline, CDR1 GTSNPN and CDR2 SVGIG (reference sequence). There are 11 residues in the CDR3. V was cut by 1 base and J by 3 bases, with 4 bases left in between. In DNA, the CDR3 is TGTGCCTGGAGTGACAACTACGAGCAGTACTTC. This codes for CAWSDNYEQYF.

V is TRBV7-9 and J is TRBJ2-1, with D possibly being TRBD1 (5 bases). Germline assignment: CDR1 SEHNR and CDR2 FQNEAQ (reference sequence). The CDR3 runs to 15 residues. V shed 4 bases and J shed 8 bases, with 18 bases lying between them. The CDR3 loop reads CASSSKAFRVHEQFF. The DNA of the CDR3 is TGTGCCAGCAGCTCAAAAGCTTTCAGGGTGCATGAGCAGTTCTTC.

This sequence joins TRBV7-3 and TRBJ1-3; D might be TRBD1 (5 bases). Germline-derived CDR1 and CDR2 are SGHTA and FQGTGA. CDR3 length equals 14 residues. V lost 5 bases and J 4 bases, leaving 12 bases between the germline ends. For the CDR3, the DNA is TGTGCCAGCAGCCGAGGGACCGACGGAAACACCATATATTTT. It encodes CASSRGTDGNTIYF.

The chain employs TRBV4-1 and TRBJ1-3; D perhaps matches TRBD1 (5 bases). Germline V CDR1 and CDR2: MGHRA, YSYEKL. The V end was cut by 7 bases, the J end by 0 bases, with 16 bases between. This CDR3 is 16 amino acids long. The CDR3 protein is CASNTPGQNSGNTIYF. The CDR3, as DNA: TGCGCCAGCAACACGCCTGGACAAAACTCTGGAAACACCATATATTTT.

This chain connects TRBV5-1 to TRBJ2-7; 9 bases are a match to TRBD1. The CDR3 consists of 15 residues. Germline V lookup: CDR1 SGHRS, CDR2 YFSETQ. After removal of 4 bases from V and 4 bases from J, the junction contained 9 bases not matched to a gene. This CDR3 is CASSDNGQGMYEQYF. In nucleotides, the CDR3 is TGCGCCAGCAGCGATAACGGACAGGGGATGTACGAGCAGTACTTC.

The CDR3 DNA reads as TGTGCCAGCAGCTTGGACCAAATAACAGATACGCAGTATTTT. Protein sequence: CASSLDQITDTQYF. V gene TRBV7-9 combines with J gene TRBJ2-3; D is ambiguous. Trimming left V 3 bases short and J 3 bases short, with 10 bases between. This CDR3 spans 14 amino acids. Germline CDR1 SEHNR, CDR2 FQNEAQ (reference sequence).

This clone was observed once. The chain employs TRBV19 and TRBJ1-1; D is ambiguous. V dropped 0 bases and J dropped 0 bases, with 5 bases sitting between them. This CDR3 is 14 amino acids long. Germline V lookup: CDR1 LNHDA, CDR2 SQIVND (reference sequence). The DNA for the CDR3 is TGTGCCAGTAGTATAGACACCTTGAACACTGAAGCTTTCTTT. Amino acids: CASSIDTLNTEAFF.

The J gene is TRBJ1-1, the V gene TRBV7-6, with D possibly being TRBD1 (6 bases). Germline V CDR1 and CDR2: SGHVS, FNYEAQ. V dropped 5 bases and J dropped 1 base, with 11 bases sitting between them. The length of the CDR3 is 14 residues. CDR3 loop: CASSAGHQNTEAFF. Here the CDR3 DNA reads TGTGCCAGCAGCGCGGGACACCAGAACACTGAAGCTTTCTTT. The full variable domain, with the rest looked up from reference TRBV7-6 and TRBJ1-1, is GAGVSQSPRYKVTKRGQDVALRCDPISGHVSLYWYRQALGQGPEFLTYFNYEAQQDKSGLPNDRFSAERPEGSISTLTIQRTEQRDSAMYRCASSAGHQNTEAFFGQGTRLTVV.

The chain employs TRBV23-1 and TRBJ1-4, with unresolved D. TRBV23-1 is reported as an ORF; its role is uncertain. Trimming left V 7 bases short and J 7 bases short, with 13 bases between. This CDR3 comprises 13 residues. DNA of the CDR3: TGCGCCAGCAAGGAGGGAGGAGGTGAAAAACTGTTTTTT. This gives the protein CASKEGGGEKLFF.

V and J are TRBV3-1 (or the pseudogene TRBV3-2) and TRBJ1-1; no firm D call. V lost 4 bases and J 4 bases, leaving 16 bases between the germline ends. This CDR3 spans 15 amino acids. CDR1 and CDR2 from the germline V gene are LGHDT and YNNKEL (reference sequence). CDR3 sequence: CASSRRPRLSTEAFF. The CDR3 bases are TGTGCCAGCAGCCGACGACCCCGGCTGTCCACTGAAGCTTTCTTT.

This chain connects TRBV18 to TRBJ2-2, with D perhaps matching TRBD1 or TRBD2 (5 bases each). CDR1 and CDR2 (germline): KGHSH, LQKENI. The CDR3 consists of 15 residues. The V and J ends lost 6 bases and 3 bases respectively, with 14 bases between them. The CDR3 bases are TGTGCCAGCTCCCGAACCGGGACCCACACCGGGGAGCTGTTTTTT. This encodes CASSRTGTHTGELFF.

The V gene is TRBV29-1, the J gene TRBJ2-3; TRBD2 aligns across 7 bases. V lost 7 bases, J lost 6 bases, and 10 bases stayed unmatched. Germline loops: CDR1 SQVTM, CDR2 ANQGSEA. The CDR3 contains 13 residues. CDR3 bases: TGCAGCGCCTCGGGCGGGGGAGCCGATACGCAGTATTTT. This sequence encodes CSASGGGADTQYF.